Following are 8 T cell receptor beta chains from one sample sequenced in a study of T-cell reconstitution after alpha-beta-depleted transplantation in children. TCRbeta library construction was performed incorporating unique molecular identifiers. TCRdb redid the calling of the PCR reads with MiXCR, one entry per CDR3 protein. The sample includes 360,000 or so distinct CDR3 sequences, about a fifth of them seen just once. The sequencing here drew on PBMCs from the stem cell graft donor, taken from the stem cell graft. The origin of the receptors is a human donor who donated a stem cell graft to a child with acute myeloid leukemia.

This clonotype has only a few counts. The chain combines TRBV6-5 with TRBJ2-1; 9 bases align to TRBD2. After removal of 4 bases from V and 8 bases from J, the junction contained 9 bases not matched to a gene. This CDR3 spans 15 amino acids. Germline values: CDR1 MNHEY, CDR2 SVGAGI. CDR3 sequence reads: CASSFGSGSTDEQFF. Written as DNA, the CDR3 is TGTGCCAGCAGTTTCGGTAGCGGGAGTACCGATGAGCAGTTCTTC.

The rearrangement links TRBV12-3 or TRBV12-4 to TRBJ2-3, with a tentative D call TRBD2 (5 bases). The CDR3 spans 15 residues. Trimming removed 3 bases at V and 4 bases at J, with 14 bases between. The CDR3 DNA sequence: TGTGCCAGCAGTTTCGAGTCCGGGAATGCAGATACGCAGTATTTT. Its translation is CASSFESGNADTQYF.

This clonotype occurred a few times. The V gene is TRBV20-1, the J gene TRBJ2-3; 13 positions match TRBD2. CDR1 is DFQATT and CDR2 is SNEGSKA in the germline V gene (reference sequence). The junction had 9 bases not matched to a gene; V was cut back by 5 bases and J by 4 bases. The CDR3 runs to 16 residues. This CDR3 reads CSAGPRTSGSADTQYF. The CDR3 DNA follows: TGCAGTGCTGGCCCCCGGACTAGCGGGAGTGCAGATACGCAGTATTTT.

This clonotype was seen repeatedly, ten times or more. The rearrangement links TRBV25-1 to TRBJ2-7, with D unresolved. Germline values: CDR1 MGHDK, CDR2 SYGVNS. The germline V and J ends were trimmed by 1 base and 5 bases, with 6 bases remaining between them. The CDR3 consists of 12 residues. The DNA for the CDR3 is TGTGCCAGCAGTGAATCCGATAACGAGCAGTACTTC. Its translation is CASSESDNEQYF.

The V and J genes are TRBV6-5 and TRBJ2-1, with D maybe TRBD2 (5 bases). Trimming shortened V by 8 bases and J by 5 bases, and 7 bases separated the two germline ends. Germline CDR1 MNHEY, CDR2 SVGAGI. The CDR3 spans 11 residues. The CDR3 coding sequence is TGTGCCAGCGGGGAGAACAATGAGCAGTTCTTC. It is translated as CASGENNEQFF.

This clonotype was seen at least ten times. The DNA of the CDR3 is TGCAGCGTTGAAGACACAGGGTTTCGGACCCAGTACTTC. Residues: CSVEDTGFRTQYF. This chain uses TRBV29-1 with TRBJ2-5; possible D gene TRBD1, 6 bases. Germline lookup yields CDR1 SQVTM and CDR2 ANQGSEA. The CDR3 sequence is 13 residues long. Trimming pared 0 bases from V and 7 bases from J, leaving 12 bases between.

This chain links TRBV20-1 with TRBJ2-5; tentative D call: TRBD1 (5 bases). This CDR3 spans 14 amino acids. Looked up from germline, CDR1 is DFQATT and CDR2 is SNEGSKA (reference sequence). The ends were cut back, 2 bases at V and 5 bases at J, with 15 bases in the middle. CDR3 amino acids: CSARNPPHRETQYF. In DNA form, the CDR3 reads TGCAGTGCTAGAAACCCCCCCCACAGGGAGACCCAGTACTTC.

In nucleotides, the CDR3 is TGTGCCAGCAGAAAGGAGGGGGGGTCCTACAATGAGCAGTTCTTC. It codes for CASRKEGGSYNEQFF. V usage is TRBV12-3 or TRBV12-4 and J usage is TRBJ2-1, with D possibly being TRBD2 (7 bases). The V end was cut by 6 bases, the J end by 1 base, with 13 bases between. The length of the CDR3 is 15 residues.